Each of the 30 T cell receptor beta chains below was sequenced from the same sample in a study of blood T cell repertoires in COVID-19. Assay used: immunoSEQ multiplex PCR; TCRdb lists only in-frame clones, some missing. This sample has roughly 74,000 clones, with about 89% found just once. The sample was PBMCs or T cells enriched from blood (not recorded which). The receptors shown here come from a woman aged 50 to 60 with acute COVID-19.

This clone was seen once. This rearrangement joins TRBV25-1 to TRBJ1-1; TRBD1 matches 8 bases. CDR3 length equals 12 residues. CDR1 MGHDK and CDR2 SYGVNS come from the germline V gene. V lost 6 bases and J lost 6; bases outside the gene matches: 3. In DNA form, the CDR3 reads TGTGCCAGCAGCCCACAGGGGGCTGAAGCTTTCTTT. It encodes CASSPQGAEAFF.

Regarding this clone: Compared with germline, one end of the junction differs, possibly owing to a read error. The V gene is TRBV4-2, the J gene TRBJ1-2, with TRBD1 identical over 7 bases. The CDR3 is made up of 16 amino acids. Germline CDR1 and CDR2: LGHNA and YNFKEQ. This chain's CDR3 is CASSKDRAQPNYGYTF. The CDR3 DNA sequence: TGTGCCAGCAGCAAAGACAGGGCTCAGCCGAACTATGGCTACACCTTC.

This rearrangement joins TRBV6-5 to TRBJ2-3; tentative D call: TRBD2 (5 bases). Germline lookup yields CDR1 MNHEY and CDR2 SVGAGI. The germline V and J ends were trimmed by 5 bases and 0 bases, with 9 bases remaining between them. This CDR3 is built from 14 residues. CDR3 nucleotide sequence: TGTGCCAGCAGTCGGGGTCCTAGCACAGATACGCAGTATTTT. This codes for CASSRGPSTDTQYF.

This chain uses TRBV7-2 with TRBJ2-3, with TRBD2 identical over 8 bases. Germline-derived CDR1 and CDR2 are SGHTA and FQGNSA. The CDR3 sequence is 18 residues long. V trimming: 3 bases; J trimming: 3 bases; junction bases outside the gene matches: 14. CDR3 protein: CASSFPGLEEKETDTQYF. The CDR3 region has the DNA TGTGCCAGCAGCTTCCCGGGACTAGAGGAAAAGGAAACAGATACGCAGTATTTT.

The V call is TRBV7-9, the J call TRBJ2-3; 7 nucleotides align to TRBD1. Unmatched junction bases numbered 12, after V lost 7 bases and J lost 8 bases. The CDR3 is 14 amino acids. The germline gives CDR1 SEHNR, CDR2 FQNEAQ (reference sequence). The CDR3 reads CASKMGDSWATQYF. The DNA for the CDR3 is TGTGCCAGCAAAATGGGGGACAGTTGGGCTACGCAGTATTTT.

V gene TRBV6-5 combines with J gene TRBJ2-1, with TRBD1 identical over 10 bases. The CDR3 contains 14 residues. With 6 bases clipped from V and 8 bases from J, the junction kept 7 bases outside the gene matches. Germline lookup yields CDR1 MNHEY and CDR2 SVGAGI. The CDR3 protein is CASSRDRGNYEQFF. The CDR3 nucleotides are TGTGCCAGCAGCAGGGACAGGGGTAACTATGAGCAGTTCTTC.

This clone was seen only once. The V call is TRBV11-3, the J call TRBJ2-1, with a tentative D call TRBD2 (5 bases). The germline V and J ends were trimmed by 4 bases and 7 bases, with 11 bases remaining between them. This CDR3 contains 13 residues. The germline gives CDR1 SGHNT, CDR2 YENEEA. Written as DNA, the CDR3 is TGTGCCAGCAGCTCAGTCAGCGGTAATGAGCAGTTCTTC. Translating it yields CASSSVSGNEQFF.

The V and J genes are TRBV6-2 or TRBV6-3 and TRBJ2-5; 8 nucleotides align to TRBD2. Germline V gene data show CDR1 as MNHEY and CDR2 as SVGEGT. The CDR3 has 16 amino acids. With V trimmed by 5 bases and J by 2 bases, 10 bases remained unmatched. The CDR3 is CASSRGVAGTQETQYF. Here the CDR3 DNA reads TGTGCCAGCAGTAGGGGCGTAGCGGGGACACAAGAGACCCAGTACTTC.

The chain combines TRBV19 with TRBJ2-7; TRBD1 matches 8 bases. Germline V CDR1 and CDR2: LNHDA, SQIVND (reference sequence). Trimming cost V 3 bases and J 3 bases; bases outside gene matches: 4. This CDR3 has 14 residues. The CDR3 DNA sequence: TGTGCCAGTAGTATTGGGACAGGACACTACGAGCAGTACTTC. It codes for CASSIGTGHYEQYF.

This clone was seen a few times. The chain couples TRBV5-5 to TRBJ2-1; D is uncertain. Germline values: CDR1 SGHKS, CDR2 YYEKEE (reference sequence). The V end lost 4 bases, the J end lost 4 bases, and 15 bases lay between the germline ends. The CDR3 sequence is 15 residues long. For the CDR3, the DNA is TGTGCCAGCAGCCCGCCCCCCCTAGATTACAATGAGCAGTTCTTC. It is translated as CASSPPPLDYNEQFF. The complete variable domain, with remaining parts taken from reference TRBV5-5 and TRBJ2-1, reads DAGVTQSPTHLIKTRGQQVTLRCSPISGHKSVSWYQQVLGQGPQFIFQYYEKEERGRGNFPDRFSARQFPNYSSELNVNALLLGDSALYLCASSPPPLDYNEQFFGPGTRLTVL.

This rearrangement joins TRBV7-3 to TRBJ2-7, with TRBD1 identical over 9 bases. The CDR3 loop spans 13 amino acids. CDR1 SGHTA and CDR2 FQGTGA come from the germline V gene. With V trimmed by 5 bases and J by 6 bases, 5 bases remained unmatched. CDR3 sequence (DNA): TGTGCCAGCAGCCCGGGACAGGGTTCCGAGCAGTACTTC. Protein sequence: CASSPGQGSEQYF.

The rearrangement joins TRBV5-1 to TRBJ1-5, with TRBD1 matching 7 bases. The ends lost 0 bases at V and 0 bases at J; junction bases unmatched: 3. This CDR3 is built from 16 residues. Germline V lookup: CDR1 SGHRS, CDR2 YFSETQ. CDR3 in amino acids: CASSLGTGASNQPQHF. The CDR3 DNA follows: TGCGCCAGCAGCTTGGGTACAGGGGCTAGCAATCAGCCCCAGCATTTT. Looking up the rest from reference TRBV5-1 and TRBJ1-5 gives the full variable domain: KAGVTQTPRYLIKTRGQQVTLSCSPISGHRSVSWYQQTPGQGLQFLFEYFSETQRNKGNFPGRFSGRQFSNSRSEMNVSTLELGDSALYLCASSLGTGASNQPQHFGDGTRLSIL.

The chain combines TRBV10-1 with TRBJ2-7; TRBD1 matches at 12 bases. This CDR3 comprises 16 residues. Trimming cost V 8 bases and J 6 bases; bases outside gene matches: 14. Germline CDR1 reads WNHNN; CDR2 reads SYGVQD (reference sequence). In DNA form, the CDR3 reads TGCGCCAGCGCTCCCTTAGGCGGGACAGGGGGCTCCGAGCAGTACTTC. Protein: CASAPLGGTGGSEQYF.

The chain carries TRBV30 and TRBJ1-4, with no clear D. With 3 bases removed from V and 1 base from J, the gap between germline ends came to 9 bases. The CDR3 length is 14 residues. Germline values: CDR1 GTSNPN, CDR2 SVGIG (reference sequence). CDR3 bases: TGTGCCTGGAGGGGCTTAGTAACTAATGAAAAACTGTTTTTT. Translation gives CAWRGLVTNEKLFF.

The chain couples TRBV2 to TRBJ2-7; D not resolved. The CDR3 is made up of 11 amino acids. Per germline, CDR1 SNHLY and CDR2 FYNNEI. Trimming removed 6 bases at V and 3 bases at J, with 6 bases between. The CDR3: CASSGFYEQYF. For the CDR3, the DNA is TGTGCCAGCAGCGGGTTCTACGAGCAGTACTTC.

V usage is TRBV7-9 and J usage is TRBJ2-3; maybe TRBD2 (6 bases). The CDR3 has 13 residues. Germline assignment: CDR1 SEHNR and CDR2 FQNEAQ (reference sequence). V dropped 5 bases and J dropped 10 bases, with 16 bases sitting between them. CDR3 region: CASSPFPQRAQYF. DNA of the CDR3: TGTGCCAGCAGCCCTTTTCCACAGCGGGCGCAGTATTTT.

The chain links TRBV7-2 to TRBJ2-2, with TRBD1 as a possible D gene (6 bases). Trimming left V 2 bases short and J 5 bases short, with 12 bases between. The CDR3 loop spans 15 amino acids. From germline, CDR1 is SGHTA and CDR2 FQGNSA. CDR3: CASSLTGPRTGELFF. CDR3 in DNA: TGTGCCAGCAGCTTAACAGGGCCCAGGACCGGGGAGCTGTTTTTT.

As regards this clone: Other DNA sequences in the sample encode the same CDR3. The chain couples TRBV9 to TRBJ1-2; no clear D. The CDR3 totals 12 residues. Germline V gene data show CDR1 as SGDLS and CDR2 as YYNGEE. V dropped 4 bases and J dropped 2 bases, with 6 bases sitting between them. The CDR3 loop is CASSPHNYGYTF. The CDR3, as DNA: TGTGCCAGCAGCCCACACAACTATGGCTACACCTTC.

The CDR3 bases are TGCAGCGTCTGGTTGACAGGGGCCCCTGAAGCTTTCTTT. Translating gives CSVWLTGAPEAFF. This sequence joins TRBV29-1 and TRBJ1-1; 8 nucleotides agree with TRBD1. Germline CDR1 SQVTM, CDR2 ANQGSEA. This CDR3 contains 13 residues. V shed 6 bases, J shed 6 bases, and the junction held 9 bases outside the gene matches. Using reference TRBV29-1 and TRBJ1-1 for the parts outside the CDR3, the full variable domain is SAVISQKPSRDICQRGTSLTIQCQVDSQVTMMFWYRQQPGQSLTLIATANQGSEATYESGFVIDKFPISRPNLTFSTLTVSNMSPEDSSIYLCSVWLTGAPEAFFGQGTRLTVV.

J is TRBJ1-3 and V is TRBV29-1; no definite D call. The CDR3 runs to 14 residues. The germline V gene encodes CDR1 SQVTM and CDR2 ANQGSEA. Trimming removed 4 bases from V and 0 bases from J, with 10 bases in between. The CDR3 loop is CSVVDTGSGNTIYF. CDR3 bases: TGCAGCGTTGTAGACACTGGCTCTGGAAACACCATATATTTT.

In its sample, this clone was seen a few times. V gene TRBV18 combines with J gene TRBJ1-1, with TRBD1 as a possible D gene (6 bases). The CDR3 length is 15 residues. From germline, CDR1 is KGHSH and CDR2 LQKENI. V lost 2 bases and J 0 bases, leaving 10 bases between the germline ends. The CDR3 is CASSPNEGVNTEAFF. The CDR3 DNA follows: TGTGCCAGCTCACCAAACGAGGGGGTGAACACTGAAGCTTTCTTT.

V gene TRBV6-6 combines with J gene TRBJ2-4; no clear D. CDR1 is MNHNY, CDR2 SVGAGI, per germline (reference sequence). This CDR3 region has 14 residues. The V and J ends lost 5 bases and 6 bases respectively, with 14 bases between them. The CDR3 sequence is CASSHAVEGNIQYF. CDR3 bases: TGTGCCAGCAGTCACGCGGTTGAAGGAAACATTCAGTACTTC.

The chain uses TRBV6-5 and TRBJ2-7; TRBD1 matches 7 bases. V lost 5 bases and J lost 3; bases outside the gene matches: 7. CDR3 length: 14 amino acids. Germline V gives CDR1 MNHEY, CDR2 SVGAGI. The chain's CDR3 is CASSPDRDVYEQYF. CDR3 coding DNA: TGTGCCAGCAGTCCCGACAGGGATGTCTACGAGCAGTACTTC.

V and J are TRBV10-3 and TRBJ1-2; 10 bases are shared with TRBD1. The V segment lost 11 bases and the J segment 1 base; nucleotides outside the gene matches: 7. This CDR3 is built from 14 residues. Germline V gene data show CDR1 as ENHRY and CDR2 as SYGVKD. CDR3 sequence (DNA): TGTGCCTCGGCTGACAGGGGGCTTAACTATGGCTACACCTTC. Protein product: CASADRGLNYGYTF.

The gene calls are TRBV4-2 and TRBJ1-5; D not certain. Looked up from germline, CDR1 is LGHNA and CDR2 is YNFKEQ. Trimming pared 0 bases from V and 7 bases from J, leaving 13 bases between. The CDR3 runs to 15 residues. The CDR3 coding sequence is TGTGCCAGCAGCCAAGAACTAGCAGCCGGCCAGCCCCAGCATTTT. This gives the protein CASSQELAAGQPQHF.

V is TRBV10-3 and J is TRBJ1-5; D is ambiguous. Trimming took off 0 bases at V and 6 bases at J, with 6 bases between the two ends. Looked up from germline, CDR1 is ENHRY and CDR2 is SYGVKD. This CDR3 spans 13 amino acids. CDR3 coding DNA: TGTGCCATCAGTGAGTCTGGCGGTCAGCCCCAGCATTTT. Translation: CAISESGGQPQHF.

This chain uses TRBV3-1 (or the pseudogene TRBV3-2) with TRBJ1-2, with TRBD1 matching 9 bases. CDR1 is LGHDT, CDR2 YNNKEL, per germline (reference sequence). The CDR3 loop spans 16 amino acids. Trimming took 3 bases from V and 8 from J; bases not matched to a gene: 13. The CDR3 sequence: CASSQDPGQGAGGYTF. The CDR3 coding sequence is TGTGCCAGCAGCCAGGACCCGGGACAGGGAGCCGGGGGCTACACCTTC.

This clone was recorded a few times. The chain has TRBV29-1 and TRBJ1-2, with D perhaps TRBD1 (5 bases). The V end was cut by 7 bases, the J end by 2 bases, with 14 bases between. Per germline, CDR1 SQVTM and CDR2 ANQGSEA. This CDR3 spans 13 amino acids. DNA for the CDR3: TGCAGCGCCCCGGGGGACGGAAACTATGGCTACACCTTC. Amino acid sequence: CSAPGDGNYGYTF.

This clone was counted a single time. The rearrangement uses TRBV5-1 and TRBJ1-5; tentative D call: TRBD1 (5 bases). The CDR3 totals 15 residues. CDR1 SGHRS and CDR2 YFSETQ come from the germline V gene. Trimming left V 0 bases short and J 4 bases short, with 11 bases between. The CDR3 here is CASSLEGLLNQPQHF. The CDR3 DNA sequence: TGCGCCAGCAGCTTGGAGGGACTCCTAAATCAGCCCCAGCATTTT. Drawing the rest from reference TRBV5-1 and TRBJ1-5, the complete variable domain is KAGVTQTPRYLIKTRGQQVTLSCSPISGHRSVSWYQQTPGQGLQFLFEYFSETQRNKGNFPGRFSGRQFSNSRSEMNVSTLELGDSALYLCASSLEGLLNQPQHFGDGTRLSIL.

This sequence joins TRBV7-2 and TRBJ2-2, with 11 bases matching TRBD2. Germline V CDR1 and CDR2: SGHTA, FQGNSA. This CDR3 is 18 amino acids long. V gave up 3 bases and J gave up 6 bases; unmatched junction bases: 12. The CDR3 nucleotides are TGTGCCAGCAGCTTTAGTATAGCGGGAGGGCCTCTAGCCGGGGAGCTGTTTTTT. This codes for CASSFSIAGGPLAGELFF.